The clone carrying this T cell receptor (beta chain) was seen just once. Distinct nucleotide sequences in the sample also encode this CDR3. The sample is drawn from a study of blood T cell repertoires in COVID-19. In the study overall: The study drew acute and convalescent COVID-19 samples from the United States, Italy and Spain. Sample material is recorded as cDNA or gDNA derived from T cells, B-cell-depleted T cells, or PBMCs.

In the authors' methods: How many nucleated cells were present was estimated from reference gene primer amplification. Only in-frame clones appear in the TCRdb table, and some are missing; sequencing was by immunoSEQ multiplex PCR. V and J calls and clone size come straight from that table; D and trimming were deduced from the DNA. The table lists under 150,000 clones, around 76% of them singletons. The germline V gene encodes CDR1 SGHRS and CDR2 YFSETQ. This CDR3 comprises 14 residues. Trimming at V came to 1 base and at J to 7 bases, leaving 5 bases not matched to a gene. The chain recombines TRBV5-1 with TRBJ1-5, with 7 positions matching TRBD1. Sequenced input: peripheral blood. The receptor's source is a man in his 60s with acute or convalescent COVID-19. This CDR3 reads CASSLRQGGQPQHF. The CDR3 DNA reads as TGCGCCAGCAGCTTGCGACAGGGAGGCCAGCCCCAGCATTTT.